These 20 T cell receptor beta chains came from one sample sequenced in a study of shared clonotypes between healthy human individuals. Data came from immunoSEQ multiplex PCR; TCRdb stores just in-frame clones and leaves some out. The sample carries 550,000 to 750,000 clones, under 95% recorded once. Only CD45RO-negative cells positively selected for CCR7 counted as naive CD8 cells, so terminally differentiated effector memory CD45RA+ cells were excluded. The sequenced sample consisted of naive CD8+ T cells sorted from blood. These receptors were taken from a man under 40 in good health.

The rearrangement joins TRBV27 to TRBJ1-6; TRBD1 is a possible D gene (6 bases). Germline V CDR1 and CDR2: MNHEY, SMNVEV (reference sequence). Deletions cut 6 bases from V and 8 bases from J, with 17 bases between. The CDR3 extends over 15 amino acids. Here the CDR3 reads CASRPPGQMYSPLHF. CDR3 coding DNA: TGTGCCAGCAGGCCTCCGGGACAAATGTATTCACCCCTCCACTTT.

The J gene is TRBJ2-2, the V gene TRBV7-7; 8 nucleotides agree with TRBD1. CDR3 length: 16 amino acids. The germline V gene encodes CDR1 SSHAT and CDR2 FNYEAQ (reference sequence). The V segment lost 5 bases and the J segment 5 bases; nucleotides outside the gene matches: 10. DNA for the CDR3: TGTGCCAGCAGCCCGAGACAGGGGCGTGTGACCGGGGAGCTGTTTTTT. Protein product: CASSPRQGRVTGELFF.

The chain joins TRBV5-6 to TRBJ2-3, with D possibly matching TRBD2 (6 bases). The CDR3 sequence is 15 residues long. V lost 7 bases and J lost 6, with 21 bases in between. CDR1 is SGHDT and CDR2 is YYEEEE in the germline V gene. CDR3 in amino acids: CASRTAGAIGDTQYF. For the CDR3, the DNA is TGTGCCAGCCGAACAGCGGGCGCGATCGGGGATACGCAGTATTTT.

This chain joins TRBV6-1 and TRBJ2-1; 7 bases align to TRBD1. Germline V gives CDR1 MNHNS, CDR2 SASEGT. V lost 3 bases to trimming and J lost 15 bases; unmatched junction nucleotides: 14. The CDR3 spans 14 residues. The CDR3 loop reads CASSDTSVGTDRFF. CDR3 in DNA: TGTGCCAGCAGTGATACGTCCGTCGGGACAGATAGGTTCTTC.

The chain joins TRBV4-3 to TRBJ2-7; a possible D gene is TRBD1 (6 bases). The ends were cut back, 5 bases at V and 7 bases at J, with 12 bases in the middle. This CDR3 has 12 amino acids. Germline V gives CDR1 LGHNA, CDR2 YSLEER. The CDR3 region has the DNA TGCGCCAGCAGCGCCATCCAGGGGGAGCAGTACTTC. Encoded protein: CASSAIQGEQYF.

The rearrangement uses TRBV28 and TRBJ2-3, with D perhaps TRBD2 (6 bases). CDR3 length equals 13 residues. The germline CDR1 and CDR2 sequences are MDHEN and SYDVKM. The V gene lost 3 bases and the J gene lost 4 bases, with 8 bases spanning the gap. The chain's CDR3 is CASSLGGADTQYF. CDR3 in DNA: TGTGCCAGCAGTTTGGGGGGTGCAGATACGCAGTATTTT.

A note on this clone: Other DNA variants within this sample encode the same CDR3. CDR3 sequence reads: CASSLKRIYEQYF. The CDR3 DNA reads as TGTGCCAGCAGTTTGAAGCGGATCTACGAGCAGTACTTC. The genes are TRBV27 and TRBJ2-7; a weak D match, TRBD2 (5 bases). The CDR3 runs 13 residues. CDR1 and CDR2 (germline): MNHEY, SMNVEV (reference sequence). Deletions cut 3 bases from V and 3 bases from J, with 9 bases between.

J is TRBJ2-1 and V is TRBV7-9; D is uncertain. Germline loops: CDR1 SEHNR, CDR2 FQNEAQ (reference sequence). V gave up 5 bases and J gave up 2 bases, with 10 bases separating them. The CDR3 runs to 14 residues. The CDR3 DNA follows: TGTGCCAGCAGCCACGGTATGGCCTACAATGAGCAGTTCTTC. This translates into CASSHGMAYNEQFF.

A single count supports this clone. This chain uses TRBV11-2 with TRBJ2-7, with TRBD1 identical over 7 bases. The length of the CDR3 is 13 residues. V dropped 3 bases and J dropped 2; count of bases not matched to a gene: 1. Germline loops: CDR1 SGHAT, CDR2 FQNNGV. The CDR3 reads CASSFDRAYEQYF. The DNA of the CDR3 is TGTGCCAGCAGCTTCGACAGGGCCTACGAGCAGTACTTC. Together with reference TRBV11-2 and TRBJ2-7, the CDR3 gives the full variable domain: EAGVAQSPRYKIIEKRQSVAFWCNPISGHATLYWYQQILGQGPKLLIQFQNNGVVDDSQLPKDRFSAERLKGVDSTLKIQPAKLEDSAVYLCASSFDRAYEQYFGPGTRLTVT.

The chain recombines TRBV11-2 with TRBJ1-2, with 8 nucleotides matching TRBD1. Per germline, CDR1 SGHAT and CDR2 FQNNGV. The CDR3 contains 14 residues. Germline trimming cut 8 bases from V and 6 bases from J; bases unmatched to any gene: 11. In DNA form, the CDR3 reads TGTGCCAGCGAATCCCTCGACAGGGGCCATGGCTACACCTTC. It translates to CASESLDRGHGYTF.

The V and J genes are TRBV30 and TRBJ1-6; D might be TRBD1 (6 bases). With 2 bases removed from V and 8 bases from J, the gap between germline ends came to 13 bases. The CDR3 is 14 residues long. CDR1 is GTSNPN, CDR2 SVGIG, per germline (reference sequence). The CDR3 DNA reads as TGTGCCTGGAGTAAACAGGGTTGGGATTCACCCCTCCACTTT. Amino acids: CAWSKQGWDSPLHF.

This clone was seen a single time. CDR3 sequence (DNA): TGCGCCAGCAGCCAAGATACCGGGACAGGGGGCTGGAATGAGCAGTTCTTC. Residues: CASSQDTGTGGWNEQFF. The chain recombines TRBV4-3 with TRBJ2-1; 12 nucleotides match TRBD1. CDR1 is LGHNA, CDR2 YSLEER, per germline. The length of the CDR3 is 17 residues. Trimming at V came to 0 bases and at J to 7 bases, leaving 7 bases not matched to a gene.

The CDR3 bases are TGTGCCAGCAGGGACAATGAGCAGTTCTTC. It translates to CASRDNEQFF. The chain joins TRBV2 to TRBJ2-1; no clear D gene. Per germline, CDR1 SNHLY and CDR2 FYNNEI. The CDR3 is 10 residues long. Trimming took 6 bases from V and 5 from J, leaving 2 bases between them.

The rearrangement joins TRBV6-6 to TRBJ2-1, with 8 bases that match TRBD2. Germline V lookup: CDR1 MNHNY, CDR2 SVGAGI (reference sequence). V shed 8 bases and J 7 bases; nucleotides not matched to a gene: 13. The length of the CDR3 is 15 residues. CDR3 sequence reads: CASENGRAHANEQFF. CDR3 DNA: TGTGCCAGCGAAAACGGGAGGGCCCACGCAAATGAGCAGTTCTTC.

The chain is built from TRBV30 and TRBJ2-2; TRBD2 matches 8 bases. J lost 4 bases, V lost 4 bases, and 5 bases had no gene match. CDR1 and CDR2 (germline): GTSNPN, SVGIG (reference sequence). The CDR3 has 14 amino acids. The chain's CDR3 is CAWNSGIGTGELFF. Written as DNA, the CDR3 is TGTGCCTGGAATAGCGGGATAGGCACCGGGGAGCTGTTTTTT.

V gene TRBV19 combines with J gene TRBJ1-2, with D possibly TRBD1 on 5 matching bases. The CDR3 is made up of 14 amino acids. Germline V gene sequence: CDR1 LNHDA, CDR2 SQIVND (reference sequence). V was pared by 5 bases and J by 2 bases, with 12 bases between. DNA of the CDR3: TGTGCCAGTAGTGCGGGACTGAAGAACTATGGCTACACCTTC. Amino acid sequence: CASSAGLKNYGYTF. Supplemented by reference TRBV19 and TRBJ1-2, the full variable domain reads DGGITQSPKYLFRKEGQNVTLSCEQNLNHDAMYWYRQDPGQGLRLIYYSQIVNDFQKGDIAEGYSVSREKKESFPLTVTSAQKNPTAFYLCASSAGLKNYGYTFGSGTRLTVV.

The chain employs TRBV7-9 and TRBJ2-7, with D perhaps TRBD1 (7 bases). Trimming took 1 base from V and 5 from J, leaving 24 bases between them. This CDR3 has 18 amino acids. Germline V gene sequence: CDR1 SEHNR, CDR2 FQNEAQ (reference sequence). CDR3 sequence: CASSLGGVEGAFPHEQYF. The CDR3 bases are TGTGCCAGCAGCTTAGGCGGGGTCGAGGGGGCGTTTCCCCACGAGCAGTACTTC.

The gene calls are TRBV7-8 and TRBJ2-2; maybe TRBD1 (6 bases). The CDR3 length is 16 residues. The V end was cut by 1 base, the J end by 7 bases, with 16 bases between. Germline V gives CDR1 SGHVS, CDR2 FQNEAQ. CDR3 amino acids: CASSLVATGFIGELFF. In DNA form, the CDR3 reads TGTGCCAGCAGCTTAGTTGCGACAGGATTTATCGGGGAGCTGTTTTTT.

The chain combines TRBV15 with TRBJ2-1; 8 bases are shared with TRBD1. This CDR3 has 16 amino acids. Germline trimming cut 0 bases from V and 2 bases from J; bases unmatched to any gene: 3. The V gene's germline CDR1 is LNHNV and CDR2 YYDKDF (reference sequence). CDR3 bases: TGTGCCACCAGCAGAGACCCGGGACAGGCCTACAATGAGCAGTTCTTC. Amino acids: CATSRDPGQAYNEQFF.

The chain uses TRBV7-8 and TRBJ2-7; 8 bases are shared with TRBD2. There are 16 residues in the CDR3. J was trimmed by 0 bases and V by 3 bases; bases with no gene match: 7. Germline values: CDR1 SGHVS, CDR2 FQNEAQ. The CDR3 here is CASSFRPAGGSYEQYF. The CDR3 DNA sequence: TGTGCCAGCAGCTTCCGGCCGGCGGGAGGCTCCTACGAGCAGTACTTC.